This paragraph reports one T cell receptor beta chain. Its antigen remains unidentified. CDR1 and CDR2 (germline): LNHNV, YYDKDF (reference sequence). V lost 5 bases and J lost 0, with 17 bases in between. The CDR3 consists of 17 residues. The data derive from a study of Ad26.COV2.S vaccination and SARS-CoV-2 variants. The study, taken as a whole, reports: Responses of spike-specific T cells (both CD8+ and CD4+) reportedly showed substantial breadth after vaccination. Placebo and vaccine recipients had non-spike TCR breadth that was similar.

Produced via immunoSEQ multiplex PCR; TCRdb's table is partial and in-frame only. The repertoire holds about 140,000 clones, with 80% to 90% as singletons. Sequencing was performed on peripheral blood, taken after recovery from COVID-19. This TCR was recovered from a human donor who had recovered from COVID-19. This chain connects TRBV15 to TRBJ1-5; D gene uncertain. The CDR3 sequence is CATSVRIDAYSNQPQHF. Here the CDR3 DNA reads TGTGCCACCAGCGTACGAATCGACGCTTATAGCAATCAGCCCCAGCATTTT. The full variable domain, in which reference TRBV15 and TRBJ1-5 provide the parts outside the CDR3, is DAMVIQNPRYQVTQFGKPVTLSCSQTLNHNVMYWYQQKSSQAPKLLFHYYDKDFNNEADTPDNFQSRRPNTSFCFLDIRSPGLGDTAMYLCATSVRIDAYSNQPQHFGDGTRLSIL.